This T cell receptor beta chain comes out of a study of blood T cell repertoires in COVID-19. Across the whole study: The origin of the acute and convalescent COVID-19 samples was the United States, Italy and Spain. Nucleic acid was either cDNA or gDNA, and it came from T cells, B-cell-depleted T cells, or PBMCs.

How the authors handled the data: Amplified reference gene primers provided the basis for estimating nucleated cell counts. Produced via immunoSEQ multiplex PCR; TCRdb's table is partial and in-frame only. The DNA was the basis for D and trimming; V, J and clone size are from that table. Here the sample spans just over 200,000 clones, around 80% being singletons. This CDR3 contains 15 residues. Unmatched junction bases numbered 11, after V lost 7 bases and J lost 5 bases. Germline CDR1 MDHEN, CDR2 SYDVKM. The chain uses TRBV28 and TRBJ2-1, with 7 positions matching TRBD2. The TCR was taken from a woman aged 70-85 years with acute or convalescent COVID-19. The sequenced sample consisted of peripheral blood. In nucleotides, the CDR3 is TGTGCCAGCACCCCGGGGAGGGCCGGGGACAATGAGCAGTTCTTC. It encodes CASTPGRAGDNEQFF. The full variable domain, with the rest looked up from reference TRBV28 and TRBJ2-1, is DVKVTQSSRYLVKRTGEKVFLECVQDMDHENMFWYRQDPGLGLRLIYFSYDVKMKEKGDIPEGYSVSREKKERFSLILESASTNQTSMYLCASTPGRAGDNEQFFGPGTRLTVL.